The 4 T cell receptor beta chains presented below share a single source sample, sequenced in a study of vaccination and CD4 T cells after COVID-19. These receptors' targets are unknown. Scientists ran DNA taken from cultured CD4+ T cells through the Oncomine TCR Beta short-read assay for sequencing. TCRdb re-called the PCR reads through MiXCR, storing one row per CDR3 protein. The sample includes about 15,000 distinct CDR3 sequences, 20% to 25% seen only once; the top ten take about 12%. The treatment was: approximately 10-day PBMC culture with coronavirus spike peptide pools or control peptides (ViraFEST assay). Sample: CD4+ T cells from blood, cultured in vitro, taken before SARS-CoV-2 vaccination. Receptors originate from a human donor who received a COVID-19 vaccine.

This clonotype has more than one count but fewer than ten. The genes are TRBV30 and TRBJ1-1; TRBD1 matches at 7 bases. The CDR3 has 14 residues. V gave up 0 bases and J gave up 1 base; unmatched junction bases: 2. Germline CDR1 and CDR2: GTSNPN and SVGIG (reference sequence). The CDR3 is CAWSVGGANTEAFF. The CDR3 DNA reads as TGTGCCTGGAGTGTAGGGGGCGCGAACACTGAAGCTTTCTTT.

This clonotype was detected only a few times. This chain connects TRBV18 to TRBJ1-2; TRBD1 is a possible D gene (5 bases). Looked up from germline, CDR1 is KGHSH and CDR2 is LQKENI. The CDR3 runs 12 residues. V shed 2 bases and J shed 4 bases, with 5 bases lying between them. In DNA, the CDR3 is TGTGCCAGCTCACCAACAGGCTATGGCTACACCTTC. It translates to CASSPTGYGYTF.

A word on this clonotype: Germline is not matched at one junction end, which may reflect a read error. This chain links TRBV6-1 with TRBJ1-5; unclear D gene. The CDR3 extends over 12 amino acids. Germline V gene data show CDR1 as MNHNS and CDR2 as SASEGT. This CDR3 reads CASGYSNQSQHF. As DNA, the CDR3 is TGTGCCAGCGGATATAGCAATCAGTCCCAGCATTTT.

The CDR3 DNA is TGTGCCAGCAGCCAGACTAGCGGGGGCTACGAGCAGTACTTC. Protein: CASSQTSGGYEQYF. V and J are TRBV7-3 and TRBJ2-7; 12 nucleotides align to TRBD2. The V gene end was trimmed by 5 bases and the J gene end by 3 bases; junction bases not matched to a gene: 2. This CDR3 contains 14 residues. Germline V gene lookup returns CDR1 SGHTA and CDR2 FQGTGA.